Listed below are T cell receptor beta chains from one sample, sequenced in a study of T cell changes during pregnancy in multiple sclerosis. Assay used: immunoSEQ multiplex PCR; TCRdb lists only in-frame clones, some missing. The repertoire consists of fewer than 85,000 clones, with over 85% occurring once and the leading ten covering less than 2%. This specimen consisted of peripheral blood, obtained in the second trimester of pregnancy. Every receptor here comes from a female donor with multiple sclerosis, enrolled in a pregnancy study. Each CDR3 is given with its conserved first and last residue. D genes are given only for firm matches. Clone sizes are given selectively: once, few, many, or a class where the clone is expanded.

v_call: TRBV2
j_call: TRBJ2-2
d_call: NA
clone_size: NA
cdr3_aa: CASSDLGQTNTGELFF
cdr3_nt: TGTGCCAGCAGTGATCTGGGCCAGACGAACACCGGGGAGCTGTTTTTT

v_call: TRBV21-1
j_call: TRBJ1-1
d_call: NA
clone_size: NA
cdr3_aa: CASSNRQRTEAFF
cdr3_nt: TGTGCCAGCAGCAATCGTCAGCGCACTGAAGCTTTCTTT

v_call: TRBV9
j_call: TRBJ1-1
d_call: NA
clone_size: NA
cdr3_aa: CASSVSDSHTEAFF
cdr3_nt: TGTGCCAGCAGCGTCTCGGACAGCCACACTGAAGCTTTCTTT

v_call: TRBV28
j_call: TRBJ2-5
d_call: TRBD2
clone_size: NA
cdr3_aa: CASSLGTSGPNNQETQYF
cdr3_nt: TGTGCCAGCAGTCTCGGGACTAGCGGGCCGAATAACCAAGAGACCCAGTACTTC

v_call: TRBV14
j_call: TRBJ2-3
d_call: TRBD2
clone_size: NA
cdr3_aa: CASSQEGLLAGETDTQYF
cdr3_nt: TGTGCCAGCAGCCAAGAGGGACTACTAGCGGGAGAAACAGATACGCAGTATTTT

v_call: TRBV19
j_call: TRBJ1-2
d_call: NA
clone_size: NA
cdr3_aa: CASSIDSSLGYTF
cdr3_nt: TGTGCCAGTAGTATTGACAGTTCTCTAGGCTACACCTTC

v_call: TRBV27
j_call: TRBJ2-2
d_call: NA
clone_size: NA
cdr3_aa: CASRVLAGTGELFF
cdr3_nt: TGTGCCAGCAGAGTCCTAGCAGGCACCGGGGAGCTGTTTTTT

v_call: TRBV30
j_call: TRBJ2-5
d_call: TRBD2
clone_size: once
cdr3_aa: CAWKQRGGFETQYF
cdr3_nt: TGTGCCTGGAAACAGCGGGGGGGCTTTGAGACCCAGTACTTC

v_call: TRBV5-1
j_call: TRBJ2-5
d_call: TRBD2
clone_size: NA
cdr3_aa: CASKGGSGETQYF
cdr3_nt: TGCGCCAGCAAGGGCGGGAGTGGAGAGACCCAGTACTTC

v_call: TRBV5-6
j_call: TRBJ2-2
d_call: TRBD2
clone_size: NA
cdr3_aa: CASSLEGSLSGRDTGELFF
cdr3_nt: TGTGCCAGCAGCTTGGAGGGATCCCTTAGCGGGAGAGACACCGGGGAGCTGTTTTTT

v_call: TRBV5-6
j_call: TRBJ2-6
d_call: NA
clone_size: NA
cdr3_aa: CASSNPQGGSGANVLTF
cdr3_nt: TGTGCCAGCAGCAATCCCCAGGGGGGATCTGGGGCCAACGTCCTGACTTTC

v_call: TRBV5-4
j_call: TRBJ2-2
d_call: NA
clone_size: NA
cdr3_aa: CASNKGEGGELFF
cdr3_nt: TGTGCCAGCAACAAGGGGGAGGGCGGGGAGCTGTTTTTT

v_call: TRBV28
j_call: TRBJ1-1
d_call: NA
clone_size: NA
cdr3_aa: CASSRGGNTEAFF
cdr3_nt: TGTGCCAGCAGCCGGGGGGGGAACACTGAAGCTTTCTTT

v_call: TRBV7-9
j_call: TRBJ2-7
d_call: TRBD1
clone_size: NA
cdr3_aa: CASSIGTGDEQYF
cdr3_nt: TGTGCCAGCAGCATCGGGACAGGGGACGAGCAGTACTTC

v_call: TRBV5-6
j_call: TRBJ1-1
d_call: TRBD1
clone_size: NA
cdr3_aa: CASSLQGGNTEAFF
cdr3_nt: TGTGCCAGCAGCCTACAGGGGGGGAACACTGAAGCTTTCTTT

v_call: TRBV19
j_call: TRBJ2-4
d_call: NA
clone_size: NA
cdr3_aa: CASSPPGAKNIQYF
cdr3_nt: TGTGCCAGTAGTCCCCCGGGGGCCAAAAACATTCAGTACTTC

v_call: TRBV5-1
j_call: TRBJ2-5
d_call: TRBD1
clone_size: NA
cdr3_aa: CASSLGQGARETQYF
cdr3_nt: TGCGCCAGCAGCTTGGGACAGGGGGCGCGGGAGACCCAGTACTTC

v_call: TRBV10-3
j_call: TRBJ2-1
d_call: NA
clone_size: NA
cdr3_aa: CAISELGEQFF
cdr3_nt: TGTGCCATCAGTGAGCTAGGTGAGCAGTTCTTC

v_call: TRBV4-3
j_call: TRBJ2-2
d_call: TRBD1
clone_size: NA
cdr3_aa: CASSQNRGNTGELFF
cdr3_nt: TGCGCCAGCAGCCAAAACAGGGGGAACACCGGGGAGCTGTTTTTT

v_call: TRBV6-5
j_call: TRBJ2-1
d_call: NA
clone_size: NA
cdr3_aa: CASSYVAIDGNEQFF
cdr3_nt: TGTGCCAGCAGTTATGTAGCTATCGATGGCAATGAGCAGTTCTTC

v_call: TRBV19
j_call: TRBJ2-7
d_call: NA
clone_size: NA
cdr3_aa: CASGTPSYEQYF
cdr3_nt: TGTGCCAGTGGTACCCCTTCCTACGAGCAGTACTTC

v_call: TRBV27
j_call: TRBJ2-1
d_call: TRBD2
clone_size: NA
cdr3_aa: CASSSRGTGTSGVRGVGEQFF
cdr3_nt: TGTGCCAGCAGTTCCCGGGGGACCGGGACTAGCGGAGTGCGCGGGGTCGGTGAGCAGTTCTTC

v_call: TRBV21-1
j_call: TRBJ1-1
d_call: NA
clone_size: NA
cdr3_aa: CASSQPGGEAFF
cdr3_nt: TGTGCCAGCAGCCAACCAGGGGGGGAAGCTTTCTTT

v_call: TRBV2
j_call: TRBJ2-1
d_call: NA
clone_size: NA
cdr3_aa: CASSLSIHTGDNEQFF
cdr3_nt: TGTGCCAGCAGTCTCTCTATCCACACTGGAGACAATGAGCAGTTCTTC

v_call: TRBV5-4
j_call: TRBJ2-7
d_call: TRBD2
clone_size: NA
cdr3_aa: CASSFGGVYEQYF
cdr3_nt: TGTGCCAGCAGCTTCGGGGGGGTCTACGAGCAGTACTTC

v_call: TRBV4-3
j_call: TRBJ2-2
d_call: TRBD1
clone_size: NA
cdr3_aa: CASSQDWGTVHGELFF
cdr3_nt: TGCGCCAGCAGCCAAGATTGGGGGACAGTCCACGGGGAGCTGTTTTTT

v_call: TRBV6-1
j_call: TRBJ2-5
d_call: TRBD2
clone_size: NA
cdr3_aa: CASRLTGGGETQYF
cdr3_nt: TGTGCCAGCAGGCTAACGGGAGGGGGAGAGACCCAGTACTTC

v_call: TRBV5-1
j_call: TRBJ1-5
d_call: NA
clone_size: NA
cdr3_aa: CASSLANHSNQPQHF
cdr3_nt: TGCGCCAGCAGCTTGGCCAATCATAGCAATCAGCCCCAGCATTTT

v_call: TRBV9
j_call: TRBJ2-1
d_call: TRBD2
clone_size: NA
cdr3_aa: CASSSRLAGGPNEQFF
cdr3_nt: TGTGCCAGCAGCTCCCGACTAGCGGGAGGGCCGAATGAGCAGTTCTTC

v_call: TRBV2
j_call: TRBJ1-6
d_call: NA
clone_size: NA
cdr3_aa: CASTWVESPLHF
cdr3_nt: TGTGCCAGCACATGGGTGGAGTCACCCCTCCACTTT

v_call: TRBV21-1
j_call: TRBJ2-1
d_call: NA
clone_size: once
cdr3_aa: CASTRDESGRALNEQFF
cdr3_nt: TGTGCCAGCACGAGGGATGAAAGCGGGAGGGCCCTTAATGAGCAGTTCTTC

v_call: TRBV27
j_call: TRBJ1-2
d_call: TRBD1
clone_size: NA
cdr3_aa: CASSFSTGGGYTF
cdr3_nt: TGTGCCAGCAGTTTCTCTACAGGGGGTGGCTACACCTTC

v_call: TRBV10-2
j_call: TRBJ2-2
d_call: NA
clone_size: NA
cdr3_aa: CASSRQVVGELFF
cdr3_nt: TGCGCCAGCAGTAGACAGGTGGTCGGGGAGCTGTTTTTT

v_call: TRBV6-1
j_call: TRBJ2-7
d_call: TRBD2
clone_size: NA
cdr3_aa: CASTLAGGPSYEQYF
cdr3_nt: TGTGCCAGCACCCTAGCGGGAGGGCCTTCCTACGAGCAGTACTTC

v_call: TRBV5-5
j_call: TRBJ1-1
d_call: NA
clone_size: NA
cdr3_aa: CASSSTVAESTEAFF
cdr3_nt: TGTGCCAGCAGCTCCACAGTGGCAGAGAGCACTGAAGCTTTCTTT